This T cell receptor beta chain was captured in a study of blood T cell repertoires in COVID-19. Study information: Sites in the United States, Italy and Spain provided acute and convalescent COVID-19 samples.

Here immunoSEQ multiplex PCR was the method, and the copy in TCRdb shows in-frame clones only, minus some. The profile shows approximately 120,000 clones, about 80% of them singletons. The CDR3 extends over 15 amino acids. Germline CDR1 MNHEY, CDR2 SVGAGI. V gave up 0 bases and J gave up 0 bases, with 8 bases separating them. This TCR was sampled from a woman aged 50 to 60 with acute or convalescent COVID-19. The material sequenced was peripheral blood. The chain recombines TRBV6-5 with TRBJ1-1, with D possibly TRBD1 on 5 matching bases. CDR3 sequence (DNA): TGTGCCAGCAGTTACTCGGAGGGGATGAACACTGAAGCTTTCTTT. Translation: CASSYSEGMNTEAFF.